One and the same sample provided the 22 T cell receptor beta chains below, sequenced in a study of blood T cell repertoires in COVID-19. Using immunoSEQ multiplex PCR, the repertoire was profiled, and TCRdb retains in-frame clones only, with some absent. In the table there are some 400,000 clones, 75% to 90% of which are singletons. The sample consisted of PBMCs or T cells enriched from blood (not recorded which). These receptors were obtained from a man aged 30-40 years who had recovered from COVID-19.

The rearrangement joins TRBV28 to TRBJ2-2, with 7 bases identical to TRBD2. J was trimmed by 7 bases and V by 4 bases; bases with no gene match: 9. Per germline, CDR1 MDHEN and CDR2 SYDVKM. CDR3 length: 15 amino acids. Here the CDR3 reads CASSSHGRWGGELFF. The CDR3 coding sequence is TGTGCCAGCAGTTCCCACGGGAGGTGGGGCGGGGAGCTGTTTTTT.

In this sample, this clone turned up a few times. This chain connects TRBV19 to TRBJ2-1; D is uncertain. The germline V gene encodes CDR1 LNHDA and CDR2 SQIVND (reference sequence). The CDR3 loop spans 16 amino acids. The V and J ends lost 3 bases and 2 bases respectively, with 14 bases between them. CDR3 sequence: CASSIGRLHPYNEQFF. In DNA, the CDR3 is TGTGCCAGTAGTATCGGCAGGCTCCATCCCTACAATGAGCAGTTCTTC.

The gene calls are TRBV7-9 and TRBJ2-1; 11 bases map to TRBD2. This CDR3 comprises 16 residues. Germline loops: CDR1 SEHNR, CDR2 FQNEAQ (reference sequence). The junction had 6 bases not matched to a gene; V was cut back by 5 bases and J by 3 bases. CDR3 sequence reads: CASSLSGRAIYNEQFF. In DNA, the CDR3 is TGTGCCAGCAGCCTTAGCGGGAGGGCCATCTACAATGAGCAGTTCTTC.

The chain joins TRBV5-1 to TRBJ2-7, with 8 bases fitting TRBD1. V shed 9 bases, J shed 2 bases, and the junction held 1 base outside the gene matches. The CDR3 runs 11 residues. The germline CDR1 and CDR2 sequences are SGHRS and YFSETQ. CDR3 region: CAKDRAYEQYF. CDR3 DNA: TGCGCCAAGGACAGGGCCTACGAGCAGTACTTC.

This clone showed up just a few times. In nucleotides, the CDR3 is TGTGCCAGTAGTATAGCGTTACAGGGGAATTCACCCCTCCACTTT. Amino acids: CASSIALQGNSPLHF. The V call is TRBV19, the J call TRBJ1-6; TRBD1 aligns across 7 bases. In germline, CDR1 is LNHDA, CDR2 SQIVND (reference sequence). CDR3 length: 15 amino acids. The ends lost 1 base at V and 7 bases at J; junction bases unmatched: 4. Combining the CDR3 with reference TRBV19 and TRBJ1-6 gives the whole variable domain DGGITQSPKYLFRKEGQNVTLSCEQNLNHDAMYWYRQDPGQGLRLIYYSQIVNDFQKGDIAEGYSVSREKKESFPLTVTSAQKNPTAFYLCASSIALQGNSPLHFGNGTRLTVT.

The table lists this clone with a count of one. The chain has TRBV24-1 and TRBJ2-3; 12 bases align to TRBD2. The trim removed 3 bases at V and 7 bases at J, leaving 4 bases unmatched. In germline, CDR1 is KGHDR, CDR2 SFDVKD. The CDR3 spans 15 residues. This CDR3 reads CATSDTSGRRNTQYF. The CDR3 DNA reads TGTGCCACCAGTGATACTAGCGGGAGGCGAAATACGCAGTATTTT.

A single count supports this clone. The V and J genes are TRBV12-5 and TRBJ2-7; tentatively, D is TRBD1 (5 bases). Trimming removed 4 bases from V and 0 bases from J, with 10 bases in between. The CDR3 spans 14 residues. Germline CDR1 LGHNT, CDR2 FRNRAP. The CDR3 spells CASGSTGFSYEQYF. For the CDR3, the DNA is TGTGCTAGTGGTTCAACAGGTTTCTCCTACGAGCAGTACTTC. Combining the CDR3 with reference TRBV12-5 and TRBJ2-7 gives the whole variable domain DARVTQTPRHKVTEMGQEVTMRCQPILGHNTVFWYRQTMMQGLELLAYFRNRAPLDDSGMPKDRFSAEMPDATLATLKIQPSEPRDSAVYFCASGSTGFSYEQYFGPGTRLTVT.

The genes are TRBV27 and TRBJ2-1; TRBD2 aligns across 13 bases. CDR1 and CDR2 (germline): MNHEY, SMNVEV (reference sequence). The V segment lost 1 base and the J segment 4 bases; nucleotides outside the gene matches: 4. The CDR3 loop spans 17 amino acids. Written as DNA, the CDR3 is TGTGCCAGCAGTTTATTCACTAGCGGGAGGGTGTACAATGAGCAGTTCTTC. Translating gives CASSLFTSGRVYNEQFF.

The chain has TRBV6-2 or TRBV6-3 and TRBJ2-2, with 11 positions matching TRBD2. This CDR3 contains 18 residues. Losses at the gene ends were 6 bases for V and 7 bases for J; bases not matched to a gene: 16. Germline loops: CDR1 MNHEY, CDR2 SVGEGT. The CDR3 loop reads CASSLTRLAGGPSGELFF. The CDR3 bases are TGTGCCAGCAGCCTAACGAGGCTAGCGGGAGGCCCGAGCGGGGAGCTGTTTTTT.

For the CDR3, the DNA is TGCGCCAGCAGCTACGAACTAGCGGGAGGGGTAGATACGCAGTATTTT. This gives the protein CASSYELAGGVDTQYF. The chain joins TRBV5-1 to TRBJ2-3; 13 bases agree with TRBD2. Germline trimming cut 3 bases from V and 5 bases from J; bases unmatched to any gene: 6. The CDR3 extends over 16 amino acids. Per the germline V gene, CDR1 is SGHRS and CDR2 is YFSETQ.

The rearrangement uses TRBV4-1 and TRBJ2-7; TRBD2 matches 12 bases. CDR1 and CDR2 from the germline V gene are MGHRA and YSYEKL. V gave up 4 bases and J gave up 3 bases; unmatched junction bases: 4. This CDR3 spans 15 amino acids. Here the CDR3 reads CASSPLAGGNYEQYF. The CDR3 coding sequence is TGCGCCAGCAGCCCACTAGCGGGAGGAAACTACGAGCAGTACTTC.

J is TRBJ2-3 and V is TRBV5-1; possibly TRBD2 for D (5 bases). Trimming removed 2 bases from V and 6 bases from J, with 16 bases in between. The CDR3 extends over 15 amino acids. Germline loops: CDR1 SGHRS, CDR2 YFSETQ. The DNA for the CDR3 is TGCGCCAGCAGCTTTGAGGCGGGCCCGGTGGATACGCAGTATTTT. It specifies CASSFEAGPVDTQYF.

The CDR3 DNA is TGTGCCATCAGTTCCTCCCCCGGTGAGCAGTTCTTC. Protein product: CAISSSPGEQFF. The chain employs TRBV10-3 and TRBJ2-1; D is ambiguous. The CDR3 contains 12 residues. CDR1 is ENHRY and CDR2 is SYGVKD in the germline V gene. V lost 5 bases, J lost 9 bases, and 11 bases lay in between.

V usage is TRBV18 and J usage is TRBJ2-7; D is perhaps TRBD2 (6 bases). This CDR3 comprises 14 residues. V was shortened by 8 bases and J by 3 bases, with 17 bases between the two germline ends. Germline loops: CDR1 KGHSH, CDR2 LQKENI. In nucleotides, the CDR3 is TGTGCCAGCCAAAGGTCTCCTAGCGACTACGAGCAGTACTTC. This sequence encodes CASQRSPSDYEQYF. The whole variable domain, remainder taken from reference TRBV18 and TRBJ2-7, is NAGVMQNPRHLVRRRGQEARLRCSPMKGHSHVYWYRQLPEEGLKFMVYLQKENIIDESGMPKERFSAEFPKEGPSILRIQQVVRGDSAAYFCASQRSPSDYEQYFGPGTRLTVT.

The gene calls are TRBV7-2 and TRBJ2-4, with D possibly matching TRBD1 (5 bases). V lost 2 bases to trimming and J lost 9 bases, with 14 bases between them. The CDR3 spans 14 residues. Looked up from germline, CDR1 is SGHTA and CDR2 is FQGNSA. The DNA for the CDR3 is TGTGCCAGCAGCTTATCGCAGGCCCAGGGCATTCAGTACTTC. Translation: CASSLSQAQGIQYF.

This chain joins TRBV5-5 and TRBJ2-1; 9 positions agree with TRBD2. J gave up 1 base and V 2 bases, and 7 bases lay outside the gene matches. CDR1 SGHKS and CDR2 YYEKEE come from the germline V gene (reference sequence). This CDR3 region has 17 residues. CDR3: CASSFPLAGVSYNEQFF. CDR3 DNA: TGTGCCAGCAGCTTTCCCTTAGCGGGAGTTTCCTACAATGAGCAGTTCTTC.

The chain combines TRBV29-1 with TRBJ2-1; D not certain. Per the germline V gene, CDR1 is SQVTM and CDR2 is ANQGSEA. The CDR3 is 12 residues long. With 0 bases removed from V and 6 bases from J, the gap between germline ends came to 6 bases. In nucleotides, the CDR3 is TGCAGCGTTGAAGACTGGCCCAATGAGCAGTTCTTC. This gives the protein CSVEDWPNEQFF.

The chain links TRBV7-9 to TRBJ2-1; 9 bases align to TRBD1. Looked up from germline, CDR1 is SEHNR and CDR2 is FQNEAQ (reference sequence). This CDR3 has 12 residues. V lost 1 base, J lost 13 bases, and 2 bases stayed unmatched. The DNA of the CDR3 is TGTGCCAGCAGCTTAGAGGACAGGGGTCAGTTCTTC. Translating it yields CASSLEDRGQFF. The whole variable domain, filled in from reference TRBV7-9 and TRBJ2-1, reads DTGVSQNPRHKITKRGQNVTFRCDPISEHNRLYWYRQTLGQGPEFLTYFQNEAQLEKSRLLSDRFSAERPKGSFSTLEIQRTEQGDSAMYLCASSLEDRGQFFGPGTRLTVL.

The DNA of the CDR3 is TGTGCCAGCAGCCCCGGACAGGGGGCGCGAACTGAAGCTTTCTTT. Translated, it gives CASSPGQGARTEAFF. This chain connects TRBV9 to TRBJ1-1; TRBD1 aligns across 11 bases. CDR3 length equals 15 residues. The V gene's germline CDR1 is SGDLS and CDR2 YYNGEE. J was trimmed by 5 bases and V by 4 bases; bases with no gene match: 7.

This chain uses TRBV27 with TRBJ1-2; the match to TRBD1 covers 7 bases. The CDR3 contains 17 residues. The J segment lost 4 bases and the V segment lost 2 bases, leaving 13 bases of the junction unmatched. Germline V gene sequence: CDR1 MNHEY, CDR2 SMNVEV (reference sequence). CDR3 amino acids: CASSLTPRQGFVYGYTF. The CDR3 DNA follows: TGTGCCAGCAGTTTAACCCCCAGACAGGGTTTCGTCTATGGCTACACCTTC.

Comment on this clone: Other DNA sequences in the same sample also yield this CDR3. For the CDR3, the DNA is TGTGCCAGCAGTTTTTCTAATCAGCCCCAGCATTTT. It yields the protein CASSFSNQPQHF. The chain has TRBV12-3 or TRBV12-4 and TRBJ1-5; D remains unclear. The CDR3 has 12 amino acids. V dropped 3 bases and J dropped 4 bases, with 4 bases sitting between them.

This chain links TRBV12-3 or TRBV12-4 with TRBJ2-7; 7 bases agree with TRBD1. V lost 4 bases to trimming and J lost 4 bases; unmatched junction nucleotides: 4. CDR3 length: 13 amino acids. The CDR3 sequence: CASSWGTDYEQYF. In DNA, the CDR3 is TGTGCCAGCAGTTGGGGGACAGATTACGAGCAGTACTTC.